These 28 T cell receptor beta chains were all obtained from the same sample, sequenced in a study of cytomegalovirus exposure and HLA in healthy donors. In the PCR, 60 Vbeta and 13 Jbeta primers were used. Assay used: immunoSEQ multiplex PCR; TCRdb lists only in-frame clones, some missing. Among 95,000 to 100,000 clones listed, about 83% were seen once. Source material: PBMCs. All receptors come from a female donor in good health and CMV-seropositive.

CDR3 DNA sequence: TGTGCCAGCTCACCAGGACATCGGACCCAGTACTTC. Translation gives CASSPGHRTQYF. The gene calls are TRBV18 and TRBJ2-5; TRBD1 is a possible D gene (5 bases). The CDR3 spans 12 residues. CDR1 is KGHSH, CDR2 LQKENI, per germline. Trimming stripped 2 bases from V and 7 bases from J, with 8 bases between.

The CDR3 sequence is CASRREDTDTQYF. The CDR3, as DNA: TGCGCCAGCAGACGTGAGGACACAGATACGCAGTATTTT. The V call is TRBV5-1, the J call TRBJ2-3; D is ambiguous. The V end was cut by 5 bases, the J end by 2 bases, with 9 bases between. Germline V gives CDR1 SGHRS, CDR2 YFSETQ. This CDR3 has 13 residues.

This chain links TRBV19 with TRBJ1-1; D unresolved. V was trimmed by 3 bases and J by 0 bases, leaving 11 bases between them. From germline, CDR1 is LNHDA and CDR2 SQIVND (reference sequence). The CDR3 runs 15 residues. DNA for the CDR3: TGTGCCAGTAGTATGCGGGCAGGCTTGAACACTGAAGCTTTCTTT. Protein product: CASSMRAGLNTEAFF.

This clone was observed once. The gene calls are TRBV5-4 and TRBJ2-1; 8 bases line up with TRBD2. CDR1 and CDR2 (germline): SGHNT, YYREEE (reference sequence). The CDR3 consists of 16 residues. V was clipped by 2 bases and J by 0 bases; unmatched bases: 4. The CDR3: CASSLNSGASYNEQFF. CDR3 coding DNA: TGTGCCAGCAGCTTAAATAGCGGGGCCTCCTACAATGAGCAGTTCTTC.

The table lists this clone with a few counts. The rearrangement uses TRBV5-1 and TRBJ2-3; D is possibly TRBD2 (6 bases). V lost 1 base, J lost 1 base, and 7 bases lay in between. The germline V gene has CDR1 SGHRS and CDR2 YFSETQ. The CDR3 consists of 14 residues. For the CDR3, the DNA is TGCGCCAGCAGCTTGTTAGCGGGCACAGATACGCAGTATTTT. Translated, it gives CASSLLAGTDTQYF. The full variable domain, its missing parts supplied by reference TRBV5-1 and TRBJ2-3, is KAGVTQTPRYLIKTRGQQVTLSCSPISGHRSVSWYQQTPGQGLQFLFEYFSETQRNKGNFPGRFSGRQFSNSRSEMNVSTLELGDSALYLCASSLLAGTDTQYFGPGTRLTVL.

In this sample, this clone turned up a few times. The chain has TRBV5-5 and TRBJ1-1; weak D call: TRBD1 (5 bases). Germline V gives CDR1 SGHKS, CDR2 YYEKEE (reference sequence). Deletions cut 6 bases from V and 4 bases from J, with 13 bases between. CDR3 length: 13 residues. The CDR3 sequence: CASTEGLGTEAFF. DNA of the CDR3: TGTGCCAGCACGGAGGGACTGGGCACTGAAGCTTTCTTT.

This chain joins TRBV6-1 and TRBJ1-1; TRBD1 agrees at 7 bases. CDR3 length equals 14 residues. Losses at the gene ends were 10 bases for V and 0 bases for J; bases not matched to a gene: 8. Germline assignment: CDR1 MNHNS and CDR2 SASEGT. The chain's CDR3 is CATCLGQVNTEAFF. The DNA for the CDR3 is TGTGCCACCTGTCTAGGACAGGTGAACACTGAAGCTTTCTTT.

The rearrangement joins TRBV9 to TRBJ2-1; D is unclear. This CDR3 is built from 15 residues. CDR1 and CDR2 from the germline V gene are SGDLS and YYNGEE. V lost 4 bases and J lost 8, with 19 bases in between. As DNA, the CDR3 is TGTGCCAGCAGCCCTTGGCGTCGGAGTATAGATGAGCAGTTCTTC. Protein sequence: CASSPWRRSIDEQFF.

The rearrangement joins TRBV27 to TRBJ1-2, with TRBD1 matching 12 bases. Germline trimming cut 5 bases from V and 8 bases from J; bases unmatched to any gene: 3. The length of the CDR3 is 13 residues. The germline V gene has CDR1 MNHEY and CDR2 SMNVEV (reference sequence). The CDR3 DNA reads as TGTGCCAGCAGTGGGACAGGGGGCGGAGGCTACACCTTC. Protein product: CASSGTGGGGYTF.

The chain employs TRBV15 and TRBJ2-7; TRBD1 is a possible D gene (6 bases). The germline V gene has CDR1 LNHNV and CDR2 YYDKDF (reference sequence). Trimming stripped 2 bases from V and 7 bases from J, with 12 bases between. The CDR3 is made up of 13 amino acids. CDR3 nucleotide sequence: TGTGCCACCAGCAGAACAGGGTCTCGGGAGCAGTACTTC. Its protein product is CATSRTGSREQYF.

This clone appeared a few times. The rearrangement uses TRBV2 and TRBJ2-1; the match to TRBD2 covers 8 bases. The CDR3 consists of 13 residues. Germline V CDR1 and CDR2: SNHLY, FYNNEI. V trimming: 5 bases; J trimming: 8 bases; junction bases outside the gene matches: 5. In nucleotides, the CDR3 is TGTGCCAGCAGTCCCGGACTAGCTGATGAGCAGTTCTTC. Translation: CASSPGLADEQFF.

The rearrangement links TRBV29-1 to TRBJ2-7; D perhaps matches TRBD1 (6 bases). Germline loops: CDR1 SQVTM, CDR2 ANQGSEA. The CDR3 length is 14 residues. V was shortened by 8 bases and J by 5 bases, with 22 bases between the two germline ends. CDR3 in amino acids: CSSEGQFKNHEQYF. The CDR3 DNA reads as TGCAGCTCTGAAGGACAGTTTAAAAACCACGAGCAGTACTTC.

This chain links TRBV5-1 with TRBJ2-1, with 8 nucleotides matching TRBD1. Unmatched junction bases numbered 12, after V lost 3 bases and J lost 7 bases. This CDR3 spans 16 amino acids. The germline gives CDR1 SGHRS, CDR2 YFSETQ. CDR3 sequence (DNA): TGCGCCAGCAGCTCAGCTAAACTCGGACAGGGTAATGAGCAGTTCTTC. Encoded protein: CASSSAKLGQGNEQFF.

This chain joins TRBV7-6 and TRBJ2-1, with 8 positions matching TRBD2. V was pared by 6 bases and J by 3 bases, with 10 bases of the junction left unmatched. Germline V lookup: CDR1 SGHVS, CDR2 FNYEAQ. This CDR3 region has 16 residues. CDR3 in DNA: TGTGCCAGCAGTGCCTTCGGGGGGGTAGTCTACAATGAGCAGTTCTTC. This translates into CASSAFGGVVYNEQFF.

The chain carries TRBV5-1 and TRBJ1-1, with 9 bases identical to TRBD1. The V segment lost 0 bases and the J segment 6 bases; nucleotides outside the gene matches: 6. Germline V gene data show CDR1 as SGHRS and CDR2 as YFSETQ. The CDR3 length is 15 residues. The CDR3 protein is CASSLGAQGASEAFF. Here the CDR3 DNA reads TGCGCCAGCAGCTTGGGAGCACAGGGGGCATCTGAAGCTTTCTTT.

This rearrangement joins TRBV6-5 to TRBJ1-3; D remains ambiguous. The V end was cut by 6 bases, the J end by 0 bases, with 12 bases between. This CDR3 region has 15 residues. From germline, CDR1 is MNHEY and CDR2 SVGAGI. The DNA of the CDR3 is TGTGCCAGCAGCCTCGCAGGAATCTCTGGAAACACCATATATTTT. This gives the protein CASSLAGISGNTIYF.

The V and J genes are TRBV12-5 and TRBJ2-2; no reliable D call. Trimming cost V 3 bases and J 7 bases, with 9 bases left between them. The germline gives CDR1 LGHNT, CDR2 FRNRAP. The CDR3 totals 13 residues. The CDR3 bases are TGTGCTAGTGGTTTCCCCCTTCTCGGGGAGCTGTTTTTT. The encoded protein is CASGFPLLGELFF. Supplemented by reference TRBV12-5 and TRBJ2-2, the full variable domain reads DARVTQTPRHKVTEMGQEVTMRCQPILGHNTVFWYRQTMMQGLELLAYFRNRAPLDDSGMPKDRFSAEMPDATLATLKIQPSEPRDSAVYFCASGFPLLGELFFGEGSRLTVL.

This chain connects TRBV7-2 to TRBJ2-7; 8 bases agree with TRBD2. The CDR3 is made up of 18 amino acids. Germline V lookup: CDR1 SGHTA, CDR2 FQGNSA. Losses at the gene ends were 7 bases for V and 2 bases for J; bases not matched to a gene: 19. CDR3 sequence reads: CASTFGNLAGKNPYEQYF. The CDR3 DNA follows: TGTGCCAGCACCTTTGGGAACTTAGCGGGGAAAAACCCCTACGAGCAGTACTTC.

The chain couples TRBV19 to TRBJ2-7, with TRBD2 identical over 7 bases. Germline lookup yields CDR1 LNHDA and CDR2 SQIVND (reference sequence). The CDR3 loop spans 15 amino acids. J lost 0 bases, V lost 1 base, and 3 bases had no gene match. Here the CDR3 reads CASSIASGFSYEQYF. The CDR3 nucleotides are TGTGCCAGTAGTATAGCTAGCGGCTTCTCCTACGAGCAGTACTTC.

The chain combines TRBV9 with TRBJ2-7; a weak D match, TRBD2 (5 bases). From germline, CDR1 is SGDLS and CDR2 YYNGEE. The V and J ends lost 4 bases and 7 bases respectively, with 21 bases between them. CDR3 size: 15 residues. The CDR3 DNA reads as TGTGCCAGCAGCATCGACCCTGGTCCTAGGGAGGAGCAGTACTTC. It is translated as CASSIDPGPREEQYF.

This clone was found a few times. This chain's CDR3 is CASSPAGTGVNYGYTF. CDR3 DNA sequence: TGTGCCAGTAGCCCAGCCGGGACAGGGGTGAACTATGGCTACACCTTC. The genes are TRBV19 and TRBJ1-2, with 10 bases identical to TRBD1. Trimming took 6 bases from V and 2 from J; bases not matched to a gene: 9. The CDR3 consists of 16 residues. Per the germline V gene, CDR1 is LNHDA and CDR2 is SQIVND (reference sequence).

V gene TRBV28 combines with J gene TRBJ2-5, with no clear D. V was trimmed by 6 bases and J by 0 bases, leaving 11 bases between them. CDR3 size: 14 residues. Looked up from germline, CDR1 is MDHEN and CDR2 is SYDVKM. The CDR3 loop is CASRLSRDQETQYF. CDR3 DNA sequence: TGTGCCAGCAGGCTCAGCCGGGACCAAGAGACCCAGTACTTC.

The genes are TRBV6-6 and TRBJ1-6; D remains ambiguous. With 2 bases removed from V and 12 bases from J, the gap between germline ends came to 5 bases. The germline V gene encodes CDR1 MNHNY and CDR2 SVGAGI (reference sequence). The CDR3 runs 11 residues. The CDR3 DNA sequence: TGTGCCAGCAGTTACGGAGGACCCCTCCACTTT. It translates to CASSYGGPLHF.

This clone was seen just once. The chain combines TRBV5-5 with TRBJ1-1; D gene uncertain. The germline V and J ends were trimmed by 0 bases and 0 bases, with 9 bases remaining between them. Germline V CDR1 and CDR2: SGHKS, YYEKEE (reference sequence). This CDR3 is built from 15 residues. The CDR3 coding sequence is TGTGCCAGCAGCTTGGATACCGGGTTGAACACTGAAGCTTTCTTT. This gives the protein CASSLDTGLNTEAFF.

The rearrangement uses TRBV10-1 and TRBJ1-5; a weak D match, TRBD1 (5 bases). The germline V gene has CDR1 WNHNN and CDR2 SYGVQD (reference sequence). Between the trimmed V and J ends, which lost 2 bases and 0 bases, there was a span of 8 bases. This CDR3 contains 15 residues. The CDR3 spells CASSEGGYSNQPQHF. CDR3 bases: TGCGCCAGCAGTGAGGGGGGGTATAGCAATCAGCCCCAGCATTTT.

The chain links TRBV7-9 to TRBJ2-7; D perhaps matches TRBD1 (6 bases). This CDR3 region has 14 residues. Deletions cut 5 bases from V and 3 bases from J, with 14 bases between. Germline V gene data show CDR1 as SEHNR and CDR2 as FQNEAQ (reference sequence). The CDR3 DNA is TGTGCCAGCAGCGAATCCGGACAGTTCTACGAGCAGTACTTC. It codes for CASSESGQFYEQYF.

The chain links TRBV10-3 to TRBJ1-1, with D maybe TRBD1 (6 bases). From germline, CDR1 is ENHRY and CDR2 SYGVKD. CDR3 size: 15 residues. The ends were cut back, 0 bases at V and 3 bases at J, with 11 bases in the middle. In DNA form, the CDR3 reads TGTGCCATCAGTGAGTCTGGGGGGGGCTACACTGAAGCTTTCTTT. This gives the protein CAISESGGGYTEAFF.

The chain recombines TRBV7-9 with TRBJ2-7; 8 bases are a match to TRBD1. The germline CDR1 and CDR2 sequences are SEHNR and FQNEAQ (reference sequence). V gave up 4 bases and J gave up 1 base; unmatched junction bases: 6. This CDR3 comprises 15 residues. The CDR3 DNA is TGTGCCAGCAGCTATCACACAGGGGGTTCCTACGAGCAGTACTTC. It encodes CASSYHTGGSYEQYF.